This T cell receptor (beta chain) was observed in a study of T cell changes during pregnancy in multiple sclerosis. The CDR3 has 12 residues. The V end was cut by 4 bases, the J end by 7 bases, with 9 bases between. Per germline, CDR1 LNHDA and CDR2 SQIVND (reference sequence). This clone was recorded once. Clones were read by immunoSEQ multiplex PCR, and TCRdb kept only the in-frame ones, dropping some. The repertoire consists of about 28,000 clones, with about 90% occurring once and the leading ten covering 4.8%. The receptor was derived from a female donor in good health, enrolled as a control in a pregnancy study. V is TRBV19 and J is TRBJ2-3, with D unresolved. Sample: peripheral blood, taken in the first trimester of pregnancy. The CDR3 region is CASSRARHTQYF. CDR3 DNA: TGTGCCAGTAGTAGGGCAAGGCATACGCAGTATTTT. The variable domain in full, completed from reference TRBV19 and TRBJ2-3, reads DGGITQSPKYLFRKEGQNVTLSCEQNLNHDAMYWYRQDPGQGLRLIYYSQIVNDFQKGDIAEGYSVSREKKESFPLTVTSAQKNPTAFYLCASSRARHTQYFGPGTRLTVL.